These T cell receptor beta chains were read from a single sample in a study of cytomegalovirus exposure and HLA in healthy donors. Profiled with immunoSEQ multiplex PCR; TCRdb holds only in-frame clones, not every one. The top ten clones hold about 7.2% of a sample with approximately 89,000 clones, 85% of them seen once. Material for sequencing was PBMCs. These receptors all come from a middle-aged man in good health and CMV-seropositive. Both conserved end residues are part of each CDR3. D genes are given only for firm matches. Clone size is stated in some rows and not others, as once, few, many or a class when expanded.

J,D,size,V,DNA,CDR3
TRBJ2-3,NA,once,TRBV11-2,TGTGCCAGCTCCGGTGGGGGGACAGATACGCAGTATTTT,CASSGGGTDTQYF
TRBJ2-1,TRBD2,NA,TRBV6-5,TGTGCCAGCTCAGCGGGAACCGCCTACAATGAGCAGTTCTTC,CASSAGTAYNEQFF
TRBJ2-3,TRBD2,NA,TRBV5-6,TGTGCCAGCAGCTTGGCCCTAGCGGGGGGGTCCCCAGATACGCAGTATTTT,CASSLALAGGSPDTQYF
TRBJ1-2,NA,NA,TRBV30,TGTGCCTGGAGTGTACGGCGGGGCAGCTATGGCTACACCTTC,CAWSVRRGSYGYTF
TRBJ2-1,NA,NA,TRBV5-8,TGTGCCAGCACCCAACTAGCTGATGAGCAGTTCTTC,CASTQLADEQFF
TRBJ2-7,NA,NA,TRBV9,TGTGCCAGCAGCGTCGACCCCGGGACTCTCTACGAGCAGTACTTC,CASSVDPGTLYEQYF
TRBJ1-2,TRBD1,NA,TRBV6-5,TGTGCCAGCAGCTCCCCCCTGCAGGGGGCAAGAGGCTACACCTTC,CASSSPLQGARGYTF
TRBJ2-7,NA,NA,TRBV11-3,TGTGCCAGCAGCTCCCGGTCCTACGAGCAGTACTTC,CASSSRSYEQYF
TRBJ1-2,TRBD1,NA,TRBV7-9,TGTGCCAGCAGCCTCTTACAGGGGGCCGATGGCTACACCTTC,CASSLLQGADGYTF
TRBJ2-3,NA,NA,TRBV5-1,TGCGCCAGCAGCTACGCCGGGACTCAAACGACAGATACGCAGTATTTT,CASSYAGTQTTDTQYF
TRBJ2-2,NA,NA,TRBV20-1,TGCAGTGCTAGCAGGCGTGGGGAGCTGTTTTTT,CSASRRGELFF
TRBJ2-1,NA,NA,TRBV5-6,TGTGCCAGCAGGTACACGGAGGGTGAGCAGTTCTTC,CASRYTEGEQFF
TRBJ1-2,NA,NA,TRBV5-1,TGCGCCAGCAGCTTCTGGGGGCGGGATGGCTACACCTTC,CASSFWGRDGYTF
TRBJ1-5,TRBD1,NA,TRBV19,TGTGCCAGTAGTATAGTGACAGGGGGCGTCTGGGCAATCGGTCAGCCCCAGCATTTT,CASSIVTGGVWAIGQPQHF
TRBJ2-7,TRBD1,NA,TRBV5-4,TGTGCCAGCAGCTTTAACAGGGGTTTGGTCGAGCAGTACTTC,CASSFNRGLVEQYF
TRBJ2-1,TRBD2,once,TRBV4-1,TGCGCCAGCAGCCAAGCGGGACTAGAGGATGAGCAGTTCTTC,CASSQAGLEDEQFF
TRBJ2-7,TRBD2,NA,TRBV7-2,TGTGCCAGCAGCTTACTTCGGGGGGGGGCCAACGAGCAGTACTTC,CASSLLRGGANEQYF
TRBJ2-7,NA,NA,TRBV27,TGTGCCAGCAGTTGGGGGACAACCTACGAGCAGTACTTC,CASSWGTTYEQYF
TRBJ2-1,TRBD2,NA,TRBV7-3,TGTGCCAGCAGCCTTCGCAGGACTAGCGGAGACGACAATGAGCAGTTCTTC,CASSLRRTSGDDNEQFF
TRBJ2-5,TRBD1,NA,TRBV7-8,TGTGCCAGCAGCAAAGGGACAGTCCAAGAGACCCAGTACTTC,CASSKGTVQETQYF
TRBJ1-1,TRBD1,NA,TRBV6-6,TGTGCCAGCACTCTTGGAGGGGGCGCTGAAGCTTTCTTT,CASTLGGGAEAFF
TRBJ1-6,NA,NA,TRBV6-5,TGTGCCAGCAGTTCTATTCGGGGTTATAATTCACCCCTCCACTTT,CASSSIRGYNSPLHF
TRBJ2-7,TRBD1,NA,TRBV6-5,TGTGCCAGCTCGGGACAGGCCCACGAGCAGTACTTC,CASSGQAHEQYF
TRBJ2-5,NA,NA,TRBV9,TGTGCCAGCAGCGAAAGTTGGGCCTCAGGAGAGACCCAGTACTTC,CASSESWASGETQYF
TRBJ1-5,NA,NA,TRBV6-5,TGTGCCAGCAGTGCGTCCGGTGTTTCAGGGCAGCCCCAGCATTTT,CASSASGVSGQPQHF